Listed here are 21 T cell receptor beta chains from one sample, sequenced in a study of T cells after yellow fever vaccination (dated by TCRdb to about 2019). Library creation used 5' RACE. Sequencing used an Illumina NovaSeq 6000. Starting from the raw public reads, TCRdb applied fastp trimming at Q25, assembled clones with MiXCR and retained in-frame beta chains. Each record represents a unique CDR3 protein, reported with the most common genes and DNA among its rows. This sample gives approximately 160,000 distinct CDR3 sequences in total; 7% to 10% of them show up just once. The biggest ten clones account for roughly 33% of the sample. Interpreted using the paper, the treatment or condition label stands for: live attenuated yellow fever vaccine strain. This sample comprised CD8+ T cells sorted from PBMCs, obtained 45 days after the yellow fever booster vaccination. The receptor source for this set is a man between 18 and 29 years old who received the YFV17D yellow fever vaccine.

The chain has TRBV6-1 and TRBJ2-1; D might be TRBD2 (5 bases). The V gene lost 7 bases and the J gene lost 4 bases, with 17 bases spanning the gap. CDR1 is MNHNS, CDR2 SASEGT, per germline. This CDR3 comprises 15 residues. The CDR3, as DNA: TGTGCCAGCATGAGGGAATTGCAGGTTTACAATGAGCAGTTCTTC. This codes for CASMRELQVYNEQFF.

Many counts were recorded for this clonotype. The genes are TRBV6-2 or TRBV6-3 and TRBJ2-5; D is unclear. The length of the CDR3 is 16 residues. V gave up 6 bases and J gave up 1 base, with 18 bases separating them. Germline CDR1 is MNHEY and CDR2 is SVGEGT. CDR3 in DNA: TGTGCCAGCAGAAGAATCCGGGCCGAATTCCAAGAGACCCAGTACTTC. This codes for CASRRIRAEFQETQYF.

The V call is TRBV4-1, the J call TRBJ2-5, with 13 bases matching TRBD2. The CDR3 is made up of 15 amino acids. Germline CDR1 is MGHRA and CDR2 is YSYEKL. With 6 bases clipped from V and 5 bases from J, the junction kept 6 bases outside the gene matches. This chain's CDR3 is CASRTSGGAGETQYF. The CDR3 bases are TGCGCCAGCAGAACTAGCGGGGGGGCCGGGGAGACCCAGTACTTC.

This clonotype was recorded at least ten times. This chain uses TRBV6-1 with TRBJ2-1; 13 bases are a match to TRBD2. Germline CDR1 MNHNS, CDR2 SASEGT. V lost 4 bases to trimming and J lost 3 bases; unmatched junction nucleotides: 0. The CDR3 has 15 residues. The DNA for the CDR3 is TGTGCCAGCAGTGGACTAGCGGGGGGCTACAATGAGCAGTTCTTC. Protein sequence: CASSGLAGGYNEQFF.

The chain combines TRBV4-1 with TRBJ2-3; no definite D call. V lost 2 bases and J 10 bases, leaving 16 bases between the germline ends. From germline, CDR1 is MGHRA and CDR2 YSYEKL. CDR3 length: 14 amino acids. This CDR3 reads CASSQLTPSDAQYF. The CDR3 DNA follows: TGCGCCAGCAGCCAATTGACTCCTTCTGATGCGCAGTATTTT.

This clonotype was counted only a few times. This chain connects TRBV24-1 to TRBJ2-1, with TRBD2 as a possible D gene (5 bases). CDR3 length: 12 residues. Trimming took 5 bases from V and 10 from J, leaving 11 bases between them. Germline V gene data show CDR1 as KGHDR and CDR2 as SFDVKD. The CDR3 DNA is TGTGCCACCAGTGTTGAGGGTGCGGAGCAGTTCTTC. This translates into CATSVEGAEQFF.

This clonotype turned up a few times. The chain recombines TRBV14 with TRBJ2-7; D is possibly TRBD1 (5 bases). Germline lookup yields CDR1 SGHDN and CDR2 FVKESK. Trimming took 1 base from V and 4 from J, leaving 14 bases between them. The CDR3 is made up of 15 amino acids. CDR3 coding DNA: TGTGCCAGCAGCCAAGCTTGGGCAGGGCCATACGAGCAGTACTTC. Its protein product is CASSQAWAGPYEQYF.

Here the CDR3 DNA reads TGTGCCAGCAGCTTAGGGCGGGGGGGCGCCTACAATGAGCAGTTCTTC. This translates into CASSLGRGGAYNEQFF. The V gene is TRBV11-2, the J gene TRBJ2-1, with TRBD2 matching over 9 bases. The CDR3 totals 16 residues. The V gene's germline CDR1 is SGHAT and CDR2 FQNNGV. J was trimmed by 2 bases and V by 1 base; bases with no gene match: 3. Combining the CDR3 with reference TRBV11-2 and TRBJ2-1 gives the whole variable domain EAGVAQSPRYKIIEKRQSVAFWCNPISGHATLYWYQQILGQGPKLLIQFQNNGVVDDSQLPKDRFSAERLKGVDSTLKIQPAKLEDSAVYLCASSLGRGGAYNEQFFGPGTRLTVL.

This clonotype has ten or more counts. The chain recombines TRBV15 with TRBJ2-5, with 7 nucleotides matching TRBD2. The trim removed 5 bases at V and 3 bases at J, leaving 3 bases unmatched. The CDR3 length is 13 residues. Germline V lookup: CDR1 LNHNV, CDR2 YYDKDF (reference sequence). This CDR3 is CATSGAGEETQYF. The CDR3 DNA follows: TGTGCCACCAGCGGTGCGGGGGAAGAGACCCAGTACTTC.

The CDR3 spells CASSGGQPQHF. The CDR3 DNA reads as TGTGCCAGCAGTGGGGGACAGCCCCAGCATTTT. V is TRBV6-1 and J is TRBJ1-5; D remains unclear. V lost 4 bases and J 7 bases, leaving 5 bases between the germline ends. Germline-derived CDR1 and CDR2 are MNHNS and SASEGT. The CDR3 loop spans 11 amino acids.

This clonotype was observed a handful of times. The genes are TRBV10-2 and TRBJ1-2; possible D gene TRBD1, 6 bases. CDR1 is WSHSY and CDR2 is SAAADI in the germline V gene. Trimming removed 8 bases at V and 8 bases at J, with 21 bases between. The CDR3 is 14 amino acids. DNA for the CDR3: TGCGCCAGCCATCCGGGACATTCCCCAGGGGGCTACACCTTC. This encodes CASHPGHSPGGYTF.

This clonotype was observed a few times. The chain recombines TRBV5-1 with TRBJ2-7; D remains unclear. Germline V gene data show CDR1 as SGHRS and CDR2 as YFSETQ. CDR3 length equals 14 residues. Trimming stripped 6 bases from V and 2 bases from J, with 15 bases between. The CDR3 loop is CASTPLAIPYEQYV. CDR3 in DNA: TGCGCCAGCACCCCCCTGGCTATTCCCTACGAGCAGTACGTC.

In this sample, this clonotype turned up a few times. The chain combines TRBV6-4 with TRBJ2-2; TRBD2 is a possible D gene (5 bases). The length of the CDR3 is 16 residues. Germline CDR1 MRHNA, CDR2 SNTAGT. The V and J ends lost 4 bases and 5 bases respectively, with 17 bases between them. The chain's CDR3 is CASSASREIGTGELFF. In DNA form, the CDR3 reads TGTGCCAGCAGTGCTTCAAGGGAGATCGGTACCGGGGAGCTGTTTTTT.

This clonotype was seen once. The CDR3 reads CASRGDNYGYTF. In DNA, the CDR3 is TGTGCCAGCAGGGGTGATAACTATGGCTACACCTTC. This chain uses TRBV12-3 or TRBV12-4 with TRBJ1-2; the D is unclear. The CDR3 has 12 amino acids. V dropped 6 bases and J dropped 1 base, with 6 bases sitting between them.

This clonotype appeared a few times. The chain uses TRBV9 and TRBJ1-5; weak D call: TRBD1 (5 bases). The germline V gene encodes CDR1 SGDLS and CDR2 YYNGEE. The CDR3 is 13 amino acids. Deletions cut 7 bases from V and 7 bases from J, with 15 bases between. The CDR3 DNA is TGTGCCAGCGGGACCGGGGAGTGGCAGCCCCAGCATTTT. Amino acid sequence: CASGTGEWQPQHF.

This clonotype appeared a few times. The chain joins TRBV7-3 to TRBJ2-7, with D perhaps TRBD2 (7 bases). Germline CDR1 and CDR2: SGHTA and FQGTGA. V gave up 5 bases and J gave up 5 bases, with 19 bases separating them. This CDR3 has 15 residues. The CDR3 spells CASSPGRGIGHEQYF. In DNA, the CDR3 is TGTGCCAGCAGCCCAGGGAGGGGGATAGGCCACGAGCAGTACTTC.

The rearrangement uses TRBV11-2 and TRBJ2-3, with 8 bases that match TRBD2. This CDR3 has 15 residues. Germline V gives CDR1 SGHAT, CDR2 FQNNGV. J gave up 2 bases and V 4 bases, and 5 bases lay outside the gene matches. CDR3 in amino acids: CASSSERGLTDTQYF. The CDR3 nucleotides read TGTGCCAGCAGCTCAGAGCGGGGGCTCACAGATACGCAGTATTTT. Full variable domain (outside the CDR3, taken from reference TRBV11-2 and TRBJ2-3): EAGVAQSPRYKIIEKRQSVAFWCNPISGHATLYWYQQILGQGPKLLIQFQNNGVVDDSQLPKDRFSAERLKGVDSTLKIQPAKLEDSAVYLCASSSERGLTDTQYFGPGTRLTVL.

This CDR3 reads CASSEPPSGLETQYF. The DNA for the CDR3 is TGTGCCAGCAGCGAACCCCCGAGCGGGTTAGAGACCCAGTACTTC. The rearrangement uses TRBV7-6 and TRBJ2-5, with D perhaps TRBD2 (6 bases). The CDR3 is 15 residues long. From germline, CDR1 is SGHVS and CDR2 FNYEAQ. V lost 5 bases and J 4 bases, leaving 17 bases between the germline ends.

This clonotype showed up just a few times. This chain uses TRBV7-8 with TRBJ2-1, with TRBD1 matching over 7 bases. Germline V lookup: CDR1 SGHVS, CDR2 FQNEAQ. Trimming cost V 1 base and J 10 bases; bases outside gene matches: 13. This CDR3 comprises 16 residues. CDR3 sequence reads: CASSLGTGLALWEQFF. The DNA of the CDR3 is TGTGCCAGCAGCTTAGGGACAGGACTGGCGTTGTGGGAGCAGTTCTTC.

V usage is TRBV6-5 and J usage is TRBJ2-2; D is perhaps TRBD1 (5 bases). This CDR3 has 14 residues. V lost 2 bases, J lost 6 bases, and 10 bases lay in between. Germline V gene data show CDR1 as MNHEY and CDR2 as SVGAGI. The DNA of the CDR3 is TGTGCCAGCAGTTACCCCAGGGTCCCCGGGGAGCTGTTTTTT. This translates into CASSYPRVPGELFF.

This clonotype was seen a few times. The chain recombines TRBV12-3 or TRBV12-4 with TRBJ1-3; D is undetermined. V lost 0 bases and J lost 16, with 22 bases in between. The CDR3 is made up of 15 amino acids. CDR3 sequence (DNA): TGTGCCAGCAGTTTAGCGGGGTCCTCTGGAAACACCCCCTATTTT. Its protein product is CASSLAGSSGNTPYF.